The 28 T cell receptor beta chains listed next were all sequenced from one sample in a study of blood T cell repertoires in COVID-19. Repertoires were generated with immunoSEQ multiplex PCR, while TCRdb's copy carries only in-frame clones and drops some. In the table there are around 260,000 clones, approximately 80% of which are singletons. What was sequenced was peripheral blood. The source of these receptors is a man aged 55 to 70 with acute or convalescent COVID-19.

This chain joins TRBV28 and TRBJ1-3, with D possibly matching TRBD1 (5 bases). Germline values: CDR1 MDHEN, CDR2 SYDVKM. V shed 2 bases and J shed 0 bases, with 8 bases lying between them. The CDR3 contains 15 residues. Here the CDR3 DNA reads TGTGCCAGCAGTTTAGGGGGGGGCTCTGGAAACACCATATATTTT. It is translated as CASSLGGGSGNTIYF.

This chain joins TRBV9 and TRBJ2-5; 14 bases line up with TRBD2. This CDR3 has 16 amino acids. J lost 5 bases, V lost 2 bases, and 5 bases had no gene match. Germline CDR1 and CDR2: SGDLS and YYNGEE. CDR3 amino acids: CASSVTSGRAWETQYF. CDR3 nucleotides: TGTGCCAGCAGCGTGACTAGCGGGAGGGCCTGGGAGACCCAGTACTTC.

V and J are TRBV29-1 and TRBJ2-1, with 8 bases aligning to TRBD2. V trimming: 3 bases; J trimming: 5 bases; junction bases outside the gene matches: 6. CDR1 and CDR2 (germline): SQVTM, ANQGSEA. CDR3 length: 14 residues. The CDR3 loop reads CSVDGSGVNNEQFF. CDR3 bases: TGCAGCGTTGACGGTAGCGGGGTTAACAATGAGCAGTTCTTC.

This rearrangement joins TRBV2 to TRBJ1-3; 9 bases line up with TRBD1. CDR1 is SNHLY, CDR2 FYNNEI, per germline. The V gene end was trimmed by 4 bases and the J gene end by 4 bases; junction bases not matched to a gene: 8. CDR3 length: 16 residues. CDR3 sequence reads: CASSVRTGDVGNTIYF. The CDR3 coding sequence is TGTGCCAGCAGTGTACGGACAGGGGATGTCGGAAACACCATATATTTT.

J is TRBJ2-5 and V is TRBV6-5; D possibly corresponds to TRBD1 (6 bases). The CDR3 has 13 residues. Germline-derived CDR1 and CDR2 are MNHEY and SVGAGI. Trimming took 6 bases from V and 4 from J, leaving 12 bases between them. CDR3 nucleotide sequence: TGTGCCAGCAGACAGGGAACCCGAGAGACCCAGTACTTC. Translation: CASRQGTRETQYF.

The gene calls are TRBV4-1 and TRBJ2-1; 9 bases line up with TRBD2. Germline values: CDR1 MGHRA, CDR2 YSYEKL. The CDR3 has 18 amino acids. Losses at the gene ends were 0 bases for V and 9 bases for J; bases not matched to a gene: 15. CDR3 coding DNA: TGCGCCAGCAGCCAAGACAGAGGCGGGAGGGTCCCACTTTGTGAGCAGTTCTTC. This sequence encodes CASSQDRGGRVPLCEQFF.

This clone was recorded once. CDR3 nucleotide sequence: TGTGCCAGCTCACCAGGGGCAGGGGGACAGAAATATGGCTACACCTTC. Encoded protein: CASSPGAGGQKYGYTF. The chain joins TRBV18 to TRBJ1-2; 7 nucleotides align to TRBD1. CDR3 length: 16 amino acids. Germline V CDR1 and CDR2: KGHSH, LQKENI. Germline trimming cut 2 bases from V and 5 bases from J; bases unmatched to any gene: 11.

The chain couples TRBV5-5 to TRBJ2-5; D perhaps matches TRBD1 (5 bases). V was shortened by 0 bases and J by 0 bases, with 6 bases between the two germline ends. The length of the CDR3 is 14 residues. In germline, CDR1 is SGHKS, CDR2 YYEKEE (reference sequence). The CDR3 loop is CASSLAQDQETQYF. For the CDR3, the DNA is TGTGCCAGCAGCTTGGCACAGGACCAAGAGACCCAGTACTTC.

In this sample, this clone turned up a few times. The V call is TRBV7-3, the J call TRBJ1-6; D perhaps matches TRBD1 (5 bases). V gave up 5 bases and J gave up 6 bases, with 11 bases separating them. The CDR3 runs to 14 residues. CDR1 is SGHTA and CDR2 is FQGTGA in the germline V gene. CDR3 loop: CASSRQSTNSPLHF. The CDR3 DNA sequence: TGTGCCAGCAGCAGACAGAGCACTAATTCACCCCTCCACTTT.

The chain uses TRBV6-5 and TRBJ1-6; TRBD1 agrees at 8 bases. Looked up from germline, CDR1 is MNHEY and CDR2 is SVGAGI. The CDR3 consists of 14 residues. Germline trimming cut 0 bases from V and 10 bases from J; bases unmatched to any gene: 2. CDR3 protein: CASSYSDRGSPLHF. The CDR3 DNA reads as TGTGCCAGCAGTTACTCCGACAGGGGCTCACCCCTCCACTTT.

The CDR3 nucleotides are TGTGCCAGCAGCCACGAAGACAGGAACACTGAAGCTTTCTTT. As protein: CASSHEDRNTEAFF. The gene calls are TRBV3-1 (or the pseudogene TRBV3-2) and TRBJ1-1; D perhaps matches TRBD1 (5 bases). CDR1 is LGHDT, CDR2 YNNKEL, per germline (reference sequence). The CDR3 has 14 residues. V was pared by 3 bases and J by 1 base, with 9 bases between.

This chain links TRBV11-1 with TRBJ2-3; perhaps TRBD1 as D (6 bases). The V gene lost 5 bases and the J gene lost 5 bases, with 8 bases spanning the gap. The germline CDR1 and CDR2 sequences are SGHAT and FQDESV (reference sequence). The CDR3 is 12 amino acids. CDR3 DNA: TGTGCCAGCAGCCAGGACAGAGATACGCAGTATTTT. Amino acids: CASSQDRDTQYF.

The chain recombines TRBV10-2 with TRBJ2-7, with D maybe TRBD1 (6 bases). V dropped 3 bases and J dropped 2 bases, with 14 bases sitting between them. There are 15 residues in the CDR3. Germline V lookup: CDR1 WSHSY, CDR2 SAAADI. The CDR3 loop reads CASSDAQGIPYEQYF. CDR3 coding DNA: TGCGCCAGCAGTGACGCACAGGGCATCCCCTACGAGCAGTACTTC.

V gene TRBV19 combines with J gene TRBJ2-5; a weak D match, TRBD2 (5 bases). Germline V gene data show CDR1 as LNHDA and CDR2 as SQIVND (reference sequence). CDR3 length equals 13 residues. Trimming took off 8 bases at V and 3 bases at J, with 13 bases between the two ends. The CDR3 region is CASGLRVKETQYF. The CDR3 nucleotides read TGTGCCAGTGGATTGAGGGTAAAAGAGACCCAGTACTTC.

This CDR3 is CASSPGSGRAYEQYF. As DNA, the CDR3 is TGTGCCAGCAGCCCTGGCAGCGGGAGGGCCTACGAGCAGTACTTC. J is TRBJ2-7 and V is TRBV11-3; TRBD2 matches 10 bases. The V and J ends lost 5 bases and 2 bases, in that order; junction bases with no gene match: 6. CDR1 and CDR2 from the germline V gene are SGHNT and YENEEA. CDR3 size: 15 residues.

The chain has TRBV5-1 and TRBJ2-1; TRBD1 might be the D (5 bases). CDR1 SGHRS and CDR2 YFSETQ come from the germline V gene. Between the trimmed V and J ends, which lost 5 bases and 0 bases, there was a span of 9 bases. This CDR3 is built from 14 residues. CDR3 region: CASSDSSSYNEQFF. CDR3 in DNA: TGCGCCAGCAGTGACAGTAGCTCCTACAATGAGCAGTTCTTC.

The chain has TRBV15 and TRBJ1-5, with 9 positions matching TRBD1. Germline trimming cut 3 bases from V and 6 bases from J; bases unmatched to any gene: 6. Per the germline V gene, CDR1 is LNHNV and CDR2 is YYDKDF (reference sequence). There are 15 residues in the CDR3. CDR3 residues: CATSRGQGRFQPQHF. The CDR3 coding sequence is TGTGCCACCAGCAGGGGACAGGGACGTTTTCAGCCCCAGCATTTT.

The J gene is TRBJ1-1, the V gene TRBV7-9, with TRBD1 identical over 7 bases. Germline V gives CDR1 SEHNR, CDR2 FQNEAQ (reference sequence). The CDR3 is 12 residues long. V lost 5 bases, J lost 6 bases, and 3 bases stayed unmatched. The CDR3 coding sequence is TGTGCCAGCAGCCCCGACAGGGCTGAAGCTTTCTTT. It specifies CASSPDRAEAFF.

The CDR3 nucleotides read TGCGCCAGCAGCTTAGGGACAGGGCAGAACACCGGGGAGCTGTTTTTT. Amino acid sequence: CASSLGTGQNTGELFF. The chain has TRBV5-1 and TRBJ2-2, with 9 bases that match TRBD1. V shed 2 bases, J shed 1 base, and the junction held 3 bases outside the gene matches. In germline, CDR1 is SGHRS, CDR2 YFSETQ. The CDR3 runs 16 residues.

This chain joins TRBV15 and TRBJ2-3; D gene ambiguous. CDR1 is LNHNV and CDR2 is YYDKDF in the germline V gene (reference sequence). V was pared by 0 bases and J by 1 base, with 8 bases between. There are 15 residues in the CDR3. CDR3 amino acids: CATSREALGTDTQYF. CDR3 DNA sequence: TGTGCCACCAGCAGAGAAGCCCTGGGCACAGATACGCAGTATTTT.

The CDR3 DNA follows: TGTGCCAGCAGCTTTCGGACAGGGGGTAATCAGCCCCAGCATTTT. Amino acids: CASSFRTGGNQPQHF. The rearrangement links TRBV5-6 to TRBJ1-5; 10 nucleotides match TRBD1. After removal of 2 bases from V and 4 bases from J, the junction contained 3 bases not matched to a gene. CDR3 length: 15 amino acids. Germline loops: CDR1 SGHDT, CDR2 YYEEEE.

The chain recombines TRBV6-5 with TRBJ2-5; 7 nucleotides align to TRBD1. After removal of 5 bases from V and 5 bases from J, the junction contained 8 bases not matched to a gene. This CDR3 has 14 residues. Germline V gene data show CDR1 as MNHEY and CDR2 as SVGAGI. CDR3 sequence reads: CASSSLGGLETQYF. The CDR3 region has the DNA TGTGCCAGCAGTAGCCTAGGGGGCCTGGAGACCCAGTACTTC.

This clone was found a few times. The V gene is TRBV4-1, the J gene TRBJ1-4, with 7 bases fitting TRBD1. The V segment lost 10 bases and the J segment 7 bases; nucleotides outside the gene matches: 9. The CDR3 is 13 amino acids. The germline V gene has CDR1 MGHRA and CDR2 YSYEKL. The CDR3, as DNA: TGCGCCACAGGAAAGGGGGCTGGTGAAAAACTGTTTTTT. Translation gives CATGKGAGEKLFF.

The chain uses TRBV7-3 and TRBJ2-3; tentatively, D is TRBD1 (6 bases). The V end was cut by 4 bases, the J end by 4 bases, with 9 bases between. The CDR3 contains 13 residues. CDR1 and CDR2 from the germline V gene are SGHTA and FQGTGA. The CDR3 is CASSSTGPDTQYF. The CDR3 DNA reads as TGTGCCAGCAGCTCCACAGGGCCAGATACGCAGTATTTT.

This chain links TRBV7-3 with TRBJ1-1; 7 bases map to TRBD1. In germline, CDR1 is SGHTA, CDR2 FQGTGA. The ends lost 5 bases at V and 5 bases at J; junction bases unmatched: 8. This CDR3 region has 14 residues. The DNA of the CDR3 is TGTGCCAGCAGCGCGACAGGGTCGGGGACTGAAGCTTTCTTT. The encoded protein is CASSATGSGTEAFF.

This clone has more than one count but fewer than ten. The chain links TRBV7-9 to TRBJ2-1, with no clear D. The germline V gene encodes CDR1 SEHNR and CDR2 FQNEAQ (reference sequence). V dropped 5 bases and J dropped 0 bases, with 11 bases sitting between them. This CDR3 region has 15 residues. The CDR3, as DNA: TGTGCCAGCAGCCCGACTGTGAGCTCCTACAATGAGCAGTTCTTC. As protein: CASSPTVSSYNEQFF.

The chain recombines TRBV19 with TRBJ1-5, with 9 positions matching TRBD1. Germline CDR1 LNHDA, CDR2 SQIVND (reference sequence). The V and J ends lost 7 bases and 6 bases, in that order; junction bases with no gene match: 16. The CDR3 runs to 17 residues. CDR3 loop: CASNPQGGTGIPQPQHF. The CDR3 DNA sequence: TGTGCCAGTAACCCTCAAGGCGGGACAGGGATCCCTCAGCCCCAGCATTTT.

This rearrangement joins TRBV27 to TRBJ2-7; D not resolved. The CDR3 runs to 13 residues. Trimming left V 0 bases short and J 6 bases short, with 9 bases between. The germline CDR1 and CDR2 sequences are MNHEY and SMNVEV (reference sequence). The CDR3 DNA reads as TGTGCCAGCAGTTTATCGATAGCCACCGAGCAGTACTTC. Translated: CASSLSIATEQYF.